A selection of T cell receptor beta chains follows, all from one sample in a study of a mutant IDH1 vaccine in newly diagnosed glioma. These receptors' targets are unknown. Repertoires were generated with immunoSEQ multiplex PCR, while TCRdb's copy carries only in-frame clones and drops some. The sample holds about 36,000 clones; roughly 80% are singletons and the top ten take over 13%. Sequenced here: peripheral blood mononuclear cells (PBMCs), sampled from a glioma patient whose treatment included an IDH1 peptide vaccine. The receptors were gathered from a woman in her 30s with glioma. Some clones in this sample may be carry-over from other donors' samples. The CDR3 runs from the conserved cysteine through the conserved F or W.

j_call v_call cdr3_aa
TRBJ1-5 TRBV7-2 CASSLGTGTGGRPQHF
TRBJ1-2 TRBV2 CASRDRGRTNYGYTF
TRBJ1-4 TRBV6-1 CASNGQPNEKLFF
TRBJ2-5 TRBV7-9 CASSPRGGPEETQYF
TRBJ2-7 TRBV27 CASSLVLAGGPGYEQYF
TRBJ2-1 TRBV6-5 CASSYVRERTYNEQFF
TRBJ2-2 TRBV7-6 CASSPRAATGELFF
TRBJ2-7 TRBV5-6 CASSLGSGYEQYF
TRBJ1-2 TRBV30 CAWSEGPPRGYTF
TRBJ1-5 TRBV23-1 CASSLRHGVRNQPQHF
TRBJ1-1 TRBV6-5 CASSSGQGAIEAFF
TRBJ1-1 TRBV6-6 CASSLSGALRTEAFF
TRBJ1-5 TRBV20-1 CSASGQPQHF
TRBJ1-2 TRBV6-1 CASSAPDRGRKGYTF
TRBJ2-5 TRBV13 CASSLLRGSRPETQYF
TRBJ2-7 TRBV7-8 CASSLDSYYEQYF
TRBJ1-2 TRBV2 CASSEGGSGGYTF
TRBJ2-7 TRBV4-1 CASSHPGTITYEQYF
TRBJ2-3 TRBV5-1 CASSLERGTDTQYF
TRBJ1-5 TRBV27 CASSPLPGTGASNQPQHF
TRBJ2-7 TRBV19 CASSTGYEQYF
TRBJ1-4 TRBV10-2 CASRRNEPNEKLFF
TRBJ1-2 TRBV19 CASKAGPYGYTF
TRBJ1-2 TRBV12-5 CASGPRGYTF
TRBJ2-3 TRBV10-3 CAISGTSGTDTQYF
TRBJ1-2 TRBV28 CASSLYRENYGYTF
TRBJ1-5 TRBV6-6 CASRPTGFENQPQHF
TRBJ2-1 TRBV6-4 CASSDSGLRRFF
TRBJ1-1 TRBV7-9 CASSLGMSEAFF
TRBJ1-1 TRBV13 CASSSVMGTAEAFF
TRBJ2-5 TRBV28 CASSSGQSGETQYF
TRBJ2-2 TRBV27 CASSLMLRLAGTGELFF
TRBJ1-5 TRBV6-1 CASSERGSNQPQHF
TRBJ2-1 TRBV4-1 CASSQDRTSGYNEQFF
TRBJ1-1 TRBV7-2 CASSPRGGLTTEAFF